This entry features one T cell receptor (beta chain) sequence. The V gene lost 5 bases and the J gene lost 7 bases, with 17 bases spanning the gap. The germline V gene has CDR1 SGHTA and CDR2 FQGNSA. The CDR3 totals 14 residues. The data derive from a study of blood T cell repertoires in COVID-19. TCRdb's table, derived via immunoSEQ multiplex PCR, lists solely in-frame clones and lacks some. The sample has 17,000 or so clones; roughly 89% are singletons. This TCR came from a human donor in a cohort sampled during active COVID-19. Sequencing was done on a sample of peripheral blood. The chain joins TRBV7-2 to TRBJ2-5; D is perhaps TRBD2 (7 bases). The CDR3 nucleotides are TGTGCCAGCAGCCCAGTTCGAGGGGGGGGGACCCAGTACTTC. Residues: CASSPVRGGGTQYF.